Listed below are T cell receptor beta chains from one sample, sequenced in a study of blood T cell repertoires in COVID-19. Measured with immunoSEQ multiplex PCR; TCRdb has only the in-frame clones, and not every one. This repertoire shows over 250,000 clones, 80% to 95% found once; its top ten account for 0.9% to 1.2%. Sequenced: PBMCs or T cells enriched from blood (not recorded which). The receptors were sampled from a woman younger than 45 who had recovered from COVID-19. The CDR3 runs from the conserved cysteine through the conserved F or W.

v_gene	len	j_gene	CDR3aa
TRBV25-1	11	TRBJ2-5	CASTGGETQYF
TRBV24-1	13	TRBJ2-7	CATSDVQGPEQYF
TRBV28	14	TRBJ2-1	CASRSGGGPEEQFF
TRBV7-6	14	TRBJ2-1	CASSLEGVGNEQFF
TRBV27	13	TRBJ2-3	CASSFRATDTQYF
TRBV10-3	13	TRBJ2-1	CAISERTYNEQFF
TRBV7-2	15	TRBJ2-2	CASSLGSGRIRELFF
TRBV28	16	TRBJ2-7	CASSLSGQGLSYEQYF
TRBV28	16	TRBJ1-4	CASSWGFSATNEKLFF
TRBV7-2	12	TRBJ2-7	CASSHYSYEQYF
TRBV4-1	16	TRBJ2-1	CASSRLLAGRINEQFF
TRBV4-1	16	TRBJ2-1	CASSTSSSGSRHEQFF
TRBV30	13	TRBJ2-7	CAWSVVAGGPSYF
TRBV7-9	13	TRBJ1-1	CASRFTGGTEAFF
TRBV6-1	17	TRBJ1-3	CASSVAHPGQGGNTIYF
TRBV15	13	TRBJ2-3	CATRTGGADTQYF
TRBV21-1	16	TRBJ2-7	CASSKIPGQGENEQYF
TRBV11-3	16	TRBJ1-1	CASSLVALPENTEAFF
TRBV21-1	16	TRBJ1-1	CASSEDCDRENTEAFF
TRBV11-2	15	TRBJ1-4	CASSPQRATNEKLFF
TRBV29-1	11	TRBJ2-7	CSVISAGEQYF
TRBV7-2	14	TRBJ2-7	CASSLQSGAYEQYF
TRBV6-5	14	TRBJ2-3	CASSRGQGADTQYF
TRBV20-1	15	TRBJ2-3	CSANEVAGSTDTQYF
TRBV9	19	TRBJ2-1	CASSPRTSVRLAGNNEQFF
TRBV19	15	TRBJ2-1	CASSTSGGSYNEQFF
TRBV28	13	TRBJ1-2	CASSNGQGGGYTF
TRBV11-2	15	TRBJ1-6	CASSPQTGYNSPLHF
TRBV11-3	17	TRBJ2-3	CASSFGLAGAGTDTQYF
TRBV30	14	TRBJ2-7	CAWSVLAGANEQYF
TRBV10-3	16	TRBJ1-3	CAIKGGPTGSGNTIYF
TRBV2	15	TRBJ2-6	CASSEQVSGANVLTF
TRBV2	16	TRBJ2-7	CASSEDVTSGRYEQYF
TRBV7-2	16	TRBJ2-7	CASSLSLTSTAYEQYF
TRBV19	19	TRBJ2-1	CASSRGLAGGTLSDNEQFF
TRBV4-2	14	TRBJ1-2	CASSQDSRGRGYTF
TRBV6-5	15	TRBJ2-5	CASSRAGASGETQYF
TRBV2	14	TRBJ2-7	CASRSAAGVLEQYF
TRBV5-1	13	TRBJ2-5	CASSGDWEETQYF
TRBV6-1	17	TRBJ2-2	CASSEPESLYNTGELFF
TRBV18	12	TRBJ1-2	CASSGTGYGYTF
TRBV5-1	15	TRBJ1-6	CASSWENRGGSPLHF
TRBV24-1	14	TRBJ2-5	CATSETGGQETQYF
TRBV2	15	TRBJ2-1	CASRPLAGAYNEQFF
TRBV28	14	TRBJ1-6	CASHLGGGGSPLHF
TRBV27	15	TRBJ2-7	CASSSLGGGTYEQYF
TRBV10-3	13	TRBJ1-1	CAIRTGLDTEAFF
TRBV5-4	15	TRBJ1-2	CASSLGSGANYGYTF
TRBV4-1	18	TRBJ1-3	CASSQDPPGRGSGNTIYF